The 22 T cell receptor beta chains below were found in one sample sequenced in a study of T cell repertoires in cytomegalovirus infection. TCRdb independently ran MiXCR on the reads; one entry per CDR3 protein. Of roughly 500,000 distinct CDR3 sequences listed, 33% are singletons. Their target antigens are unknown. Sequencing was performed on cultured PBMCs, taken from culture after CMV antigen stimulation. These receptors were taken from a human donor in good health (CMV status not recorded). Some clones in this sample may be carry-over from other donors' samples.

This clonotype has a handful of counts. The chain recombines TRBV12-3 or TRBV12-4 with TRBJ1-5; D is uncertain. V was cut by 4 bases and J by 1 base, with 11 bases left in between. This CDR3 is 15 amino acids long. The CDR3 DNA reads as TGTGCCAGCAGTTATTTTACGGACAGCAATCAGCCCCAGCATTTT. The encoded protein is CASSYFTDSNQPQHF.

This clonotype was detected only once. The chain has TRBV10-3 and TRBJ2-7; D is possibly TRBD2 (6 bases). The CDR3 covers 13 residues. Trimming removed 9 bases at V and 4 bases at J, with 16 bases between. Germline loops: CDR1 ENHRY, CDR2 SYGVKD. CDR3 sequence: CAIIQDYTYEQYF. CDR3 nucleotides: TGTGCCATTATACAGGACTATACTTACGAGCAGTACTTC.

The chain joins TRBV7-2 to TRBJ2-1, with TRBD2 identical over 7 bases. Germline assignment: CDR1 SGHTA and CDR2 FQGNSA. V lost 4 bases to trimming and J lost 5 bases; unmatched junction nucleotides: 11. The CDR3 covers 16 residues. Here the CDR3 DNA reads TGTGCCAGCAGCTCCTTGTTGGGGGAGGGGCACAATGAGCAGTTCTTC. Its protein product is CASSSLLGEGHNEQFF.

The chain couples TRBV11-2 to TRBJ2-7, with 8 positions matching TRBD1. The CDR3 is 14 amino acids. Trimming removed 2 bases from V and 7 bases from J; junction bases left unmatched: 7. CDR1 is SGHAT and CDR2 is FQNNGV in the germline V gene. CDR3 amino acids: CASSLLQGASEQYV. The CDR3 DNA reads as TGTGCCAGCAGCTTACTCCAGGGGGCAAGTGAGCAGTACGTC.

In this sample, this clonotype turned up once. The chain combines TRBV7-9 with TRBJ1-2; no firm D call. Trimming pared 4 bases from V and 8 bases from J, leaving 17 bases between. Germline V gene data show CDR1 as SEHNR and CDR2 as FQNEAQ (reference sequence). The CDR3 spans 14 residues. As DNA, the CDR3 is TGTGCCAGCAGCTCCCCCTCGGCGATGGAGGGCTACACCTTC. Encoded protein: CASSSPSAMEGYTF. Full variable domain (missing parts from reference TRBV7-9 and TRBJ1-2): DTGVSQNPRHKITKRGQNVTFRCDPISEHNRLYWYRQTLGQGPEFLTYFQNEAQLEKSRLLSDRFSAERPKGSFSTLEIQRTEQGDSAMYLCASSSPSAMEGYTFGSGTRLTVV.

V usage is TRBV2 and J usage is TRBJ2-2, with TRBD2 matching over 7 bases. Germline assignment: CDR1 SNHLY and CDR2 FYNNEI. Trimming removed 8 bases from V and 6 bases from J; junction bases left unmatched: 9. CDR3 length: 14 residues. CDR3 in amino acids: CASLERDLAGELFF. The CDR3, as DNA: TGTGCCAGCTTAGAGCGGGATCTAGCCGGGGAGCTGTTTTTT.

This sequence joins TRBV19 and TRBJ2-5, with 9 bases aligning to TRBD2. The length of the CDR3 is 14 residues. The V gene end was trimmed by 1 base and the J gene end by 3 bases; junction bases not matched to a gene: 0. Germline V gene lookup returns CDR1 LNHDA and CDR2 SQIVND (reference sequence). This CDR3 reads CASSIGLAEETQYF. CDR3 DNA: TGTGCCAGTAGTATAGGACTAGCGGAAGAGACCCAGTACTTC.

This clonotype was picked up a small number of times. This rearrangement joins TRBV11-2 to TRBJ2-1, with 7 bases matching TRBD2. Trimming removed 6 bases from V and 10 bases from J; junction bases left unmatched: 3. The CDR3 is made up of 11 amino acids. CDR1 and CDR2 (germline): SGHAT, FQNNGV. The DNA of the CDR3 is TGTGCCAGCAGGGGGAGGGAGGAGCAGTTCTTC. Its translation: CASRGREEQFF.

A few counts support this clonotype. The chain employs TRBV6-5 and TRBJ1-2; D gene ambiguous. CDR3 size: 14 residues. Per germline, CDR1 MNHEY and CDR2 SVGAGI. Trimming left V 2 bases short and J 9 bases short, with 16 bases between. The CDR3 bases are TGTGCCAGCAGTTACCATCCCCGGACCGAAAGCTACACCTTC. It codes for CASSYHPRTESYTF.

The genes are TRBV20-1 and TRBJ1-5; TRBD1 might be the D (5 bases). V lost 0 bases, J lost 7 bases, and 10 bases lay in between. The germline V gene has CDR1 DFQATT and CDR2 SNEGSKA (reference sequence). This CDR3 region has 13 residues. The CDR3 DNA follows: TGCAGTGCTAGAGATGGGGGGAGACAGCCCCAGCATTTT. Amino acids: CSARDGGRQPQHF.

This clonotype was counted a single time. V is TRBV5-1 and J is TRBJ2-7, with TRBD1 matching 8 bases. After removal of 2 bases from V and 6 bases from J, the junction contained 19 bases not matched to a gene. Per germline, CDR1 SGHRS and CDR2 YFSETQ. The CDR3 runs 18 residues. The CDR3 sequence: CASSFPGDRFYLEIEQYV. For the CDR3, the DNA is TGCGCCAGCAGCTTCCCCGGGGACAGGTTCTACCTGGAGATCGAGCAGTACGTC.

This clonotype has ten or more counts. This chain joins TRBV12-3 or TRBV12-4 and TRBJ1-3, with D perhaps matching TRBD1 (5 bases). Trimming left V 6 bases short and J 4 bases short, with 19 bases between. This CDR3 is built from 16 residues. This CDR3 is CASSPSVGPGGNTIYF. In nucleotides, the CDR3 is TGTGCCAGCAGCCCCTCGGTGGGACCTGGGGGAAACACCATATATTTT.

The V gene is TRBV7-4, the J gene TRBJ2-5, with TRBD2 matching over 8 bases. V lost 6 bases to trimming and J lost 3 bases; unmatched junction nucleotides: 6. The CDR3 totals 14 residues. CDR1 and CDR2 (germline): SGHVT, SQSDAQ. The CDR3 protein is CASRPSGREETQYF. The DNA for the CDR3 is TGTGCCAGCAGACCAAGCGGGAGAGAAGAGACCCAGTACTTC.

This clonotype was detected ten times or more. The chain carries TRBV12-3 or TRBV12-4 and TRBJ2-2, with D possibly TRBD1 on 6 matching bases. This CDR3 is 14 amino acids long. V dropped 3 bases and J dropped 5 bases, with 10 bases sitting between them. In nucleotides, the CDR3 is TGTGCCAGCAGTTTGCAGGGGTGGACCGGGGAGCTGTTTTTT. It yields the protein CASSLQGWTGELFF.

The J gene is TRBJ2-1, the V gene TRBV19, with TRBD2 identical over 10 bases. CDR1 and CDR2 from the germline V gene are LNHDA and SQIVND (reference sequence). V lost 6 bases, J lost 4 bases, and 9 bases stayed unmatched. CDR3 length: 16 amino acids. The CDR3 coding sequence is TGTGCCAGTAGGACCTCGACTAGCGGGCTTTACAATGAGCAGTTCTTC. Amino acids: CASRTSTSGLYNEQFF.

The gene calls are TRBV20-1 and TRBJ1-1; 8 nucleotides line up with TRBD1. The V segment lost 6 bases and the J segment 1 base; nucleotides outside the gene matches: 7. Germline V gene lookup returns CDR1 DFQATT and CDR2 SNEGSKA (reference sequence). The CDR3 runs 14 residues. CDR3 nucleotide sequence: TGCAGTGCGGAAGGACAGGGACCGAACACTGAAGCTTTCTTT. It translates to CSAEGQGPNTEAFF.

This clonotype was found once. This rearrangement joins TRBV11-1 to TRBJ1-1; a possible D gene is TRBD1 (5 bases). CDR1 and CDR2 (germline): SGHAT, FQDESV (reference sequence). V was pared by 4 bases and J by 5 bases, with 11 bases between. The CDR3 consists of 13 residues. CDR3 DNA sequence: TGTGCCAGCAGCTGGGGCAGATTAACTGAAGCTTTCTTT. This translates into CASSWGRLTEAFF. The variable domain in full, completed from reference TRBV11-1 and TRBJ1-1, reads EAEVAQSPRYKITEKSQAVAFWCDPISGHATLYWYRQILGQGPELLVQFQDESVVDDSQLPKDRFSAERLKGVDSTLKIQPAELGDSAMYLCASSWGRLTEAFFGQGTRLTVV.

The chain recombines TRBV7-3 with TRBJ2-2; D possibly corresponds to TRBD2 (6 bases). V was cut by 4 bases and J by 5 bases, with 8 bases left in between. Looked up from germline, CDR1 is SGHTA and CDR2 is FQGTGA. The CDR3 runs 13 residues. CDR3 sequence (DNA): TGTGCCAGCAGCTCGGGGAGGACCGGGGAGCTGTTTTTT. Encoded protein: CASSSGRTGELFF.

The J gene is TRBJ2-3, the V gene TRBV9; D is possibly TRBD2 (6 bases). The V end was cut by 0 bases, the J end by 6 bases, with 14 bases between. The CDR3 length is 15 residues. The germline V gene encodes CDR1 SGDLS and CDR2 YYNGEE. The CDR3 here is CASSVDGSRGDTQYF. The DNA for the CDR3 is TGTGCCAGCAGCGTAGACGGGAGTCGGGGTGATACGCAGTATTTT.

At least ten counts were recorded for this clonotype. The rearrangement joins TRBV11-3 to TRBJ1-4; maybe TRBD1 (6 bases). The ends were cut back, 3 bases at V and 6 bases at J, with 17 bases in the middle. Germline V lookup: CDR1 SGHNT, CDR2 YENEEA. CDR3 size: 16 residues. CDR3 protein: CASSFIQQGIDEKLFF. The CDR3 bases are TGTGCCAGCAGCTTTATTCAACAGGGTATTGATGAAAAACTGTTTTTT.

This clonotype has only a few counts. The V and J genes are TRBV7-6 and TRBJ2-7; D gene uncertain. CDR3 size: 14 residues. Germline V lookup: CDR1 SGHVS, CDR2 FNYEAQ. V gave up 1 base and J gave up 3 bases, with 10 bases separating them. CDR3 coding DNA: TGTGCCAGCAGCTTAGGGTCCACCGACTACGAGCAGTACGTC. Its protein product is CASSLGSTDYEQYV.

V gene TRBV7-6 combines with J gene TRBJ2-1; 7 bases fit TRBD2. The germline gives CDR1 SGHVS, CDR2 FNYEAQ. After removal of 2 bases from V and 5 bases from J, the junction contained 9 bases not matched to a gene. This CDR3 is built from 16 residues. In DNA form, the CDR3 reads TGTGCCAGCAGCTTAAGATCGGGGGGTTTGGACAATGAGCAGTTCTTC. Protein sequence: CASSLRSGGLDNEQFF.